A single sample is the source of the 8 T cell receptor beta chains below, sequenced in a study of shared clonotypes between healthy human individuals. The table came from immunoSEQ multiplex PCR; TCRdb's copy has only in-frame clones and leaves some out. The sample contains about 1 million clones, around 74% of which appear only once. Material for sequencing was memory CD4+ T cells sorted from blood. Subset reported: CD45RA-negative fraction. The source is a man younger than 35 in good health.

This clone was seen only once. The V call is TRBV5-4, the J call TRBJ2-1; 15 bases match TRBD2. CDR3 length: 15 amino acids. Trimming cost V 3 bases and J 10 bases; bases outside gene matches: 5. Per germline, CDR1 SGHNT and CDR2 YYREEE (reference sequence). The CDR3 nucleotides read TGTGCCAGCAGCTCCGGACTAGCGGGAGGGGCCGAGCAGTTCTTC. Residues: CASSSGLAGGAEQFF.

J is TRBJ2-2 and V is TRBV11-2; D ambiguous. Germline CDR1 SGHAT, CDR2 FQNNGV. The CDR3 contains 12 residues. The V gene lost 8 bases and the J gene lost 6 bases, with 10 bases spanning the gap. The CDR3 nucleotides read TGTGCCAGCGGCGTGCCCTCCGGGGAGCTGTTTTTT. Encoded protein: CASGVPSGELFF.

The J gene is TRBJ2-3, the V gene TRBV10-3; D might be TRBD2 (6 bases). Germline V gives CDR1 ENHRY, CDR2 SYGVKD. The CDR3 spans 13 residues. Trimming shortened V by 2 bases and J by 6 bases, and 9 bases separated the two germline ends. The CDR3 region has the DNA TGTGCCATCAGTGAGGGTCGGGAGGATACGCAGTATTTT. It translates to CAISEGREDTQYF.

The CDR3 is CASSPDSGTDTQYF. In nucleotides, the CDR3 is TGTGCCAGCAGCCCCGATTCGGGCACAGATACGCAGTATTTT. This sequence joins TRBV9 and TRBJ2-3; D unresolved. CDR3 length equals 14 residues. V dropped 4 bases and J dropped 1 base, with 10 bases sitting between them. CDR1 is SGDLS, CDR2 YYNGEE, per germline.

The genes are TRBV7-6 and TRBJ1-2, with 10 positions matching TRBD1. The CDR3 runs 16 residues. Trimming removed 0 bases from V and 5 bases from J; junction bases left unmatched: 6. Germline V gives CDR1 SGHVS, CDR2 FNYEAQ. As DNA, the CDR3 is TGTGCCAGCAGCTTAGCACCTGGACAGGGGGGGTATGGCTACACCTTC. Translated: CASSLAPGQGGYGYTF.

V usage is TRBV27 and J usage is TRBJ2-7, with D possibly being TRBD1 or TRBD2 (6 bases each). CDR1 MNHEY and CDR2 SMNVEV come from the germline V gene (reference sequence). The ends were cut back, 8 bases at V and 7 bases at J, with 18 bases in the middle. The CDR3 runs to 13 residues. The CDR3 sequence is CASGGRRGREQYF. The CDR3, as DNA: TGTGCCAGCGGGGGGCGTAGGGGAAGAGAGCAGTACTTC.

The gene calls are TRBV4-2 and TRBJ2-3; D is possibly TRBD2 (5 bases). The CDR3 has 14 residues. CDR1 is LGHNA and CDR2 is YNFKEQ in the germline V gene. V dropped 0 bases and J dropped 8 bases, with 12 bases sitting between them. The chain's CDR3 is CASSQDIRGSTQYF. The CDR3 DNA follows: TGTGCCAGCAGCCAAGATATACGGGGAAGTACGCAGTATTTT.

This chain connects TRBV18 to TRBJ1-4; no reliable D call. V shed 2 bases and J shed 8 bases, with 12 bases lying between them. The CDR3 is 14 residues long. The germline V gene has CDR1 KGHSH and CDR2 LQKENI. The CDR3 loop is CASSPIVGNEKLFF. DNA for the CDR3: TGTGCCAGCTCACCAATCGTGGGGAACGAAAAACTGTTTTTT.